These 7 T cell receptor beta chains came from one sample sequenced in a study of T cells in Graves' hyperthyroidism and ophthalmopathy. Amplified regions were TCR beta CDR3 sequences from RNA transcripts. First-round RT-PCR targeting the TCR CDR3 was performed with the HTBI primer set. One entry per CDR3 protein results from TCRdb running MiXCR on the multiplex PCR reads. The table shows about 560,000 distinct CDR3 sequences, with around 16% occurring only once. The sequenced sample consisted of blood. The source of these receptors is a woman in her twenties or thirties with Graves' hyperthyroidism.

This clonotype was counted at least ten times. The chain employs TRBV12-3 or TRBV12-4 and TRBJ1-2; 9 bases align to TRBD1. CDR3 size: 19 residues. With 3 bases clipped from V and 0 bases from J, the junction kept 14 bases outside the gene matches. In DNA form, the CDR3 reads TGTGCCAGCAGTTTTGCCCTGTCGACAGGGGGTGCCTCTAACTATGGCTACACCTTC. Encoded protein: CASSFALSTGGASNYGYTF.

The table lists this clonotype with many counts. This chain joins TRBV2 and TRBJ1-6; a weak D match, TRBD1 (5 bases). The CDR3 has 16 amino acids. V lost 3 bases and J 4 bases, leaving 13 bases between the germline ends. Germline assignment: CDR1 SNHLY and CDR2 FYNNEI. CDR3 protein: CASSDYSRAYNSPLHF. The CDR3 region has the DNA TGTGCCAGCAGTGACTACTCCAGGGCGTATAATTCACCCCTCCACTTT.

The genes are TRBV24-1 and TRBJ2-7; the D is unclear. V lost 0 bases to trimming and J lost 6 bases, with 2 bases between them. CDR1 KGHDR and CDR2 SFDVKD come from the germline V gene. The CDR3 is made up of 11 amino acids. The CDR3 loop is CATSDLREQYF. The CDR3 region has the DNA TGTGCCACCAGTGATTTGCGCGAGCAGTACTTC.

This clonotype was recorded a few times. The CDR3 loop is CASSSGTSKNNEQFF. The CDR3 nucleotides are TGTGCCAGCTCAAGTGGGACTAGCAAAAACAATGAGCAGTTCTTC. The V call is TRBV18, the J call TRBJ2-1; TRBD2 agrees at 9 bases. V trimming: 5 bases; J trimming: 5 bases; junction bases outside the gene matches: 7. The CDR3 loop spans 15 amino acids. Germline values: CDR1 KGHSH, CDR2 LQKENI.

This clonotype was recorded at least ten times. CDR3: CAWSGGVDRDVGTSSEAFF. The CDR3 bases are TGTGCCTGGAGTGGAGGGGTTGACAGGGACGTCGGGACCTCTTCCGAAGCTTTCTTT. This rearrangement joins TRBV30 to TRBJ1-1, with TRBD1 matching 7 bases. J gave up 8 bases and V 1 base, and 25 bases lay outside the gene matches. CDR3 length: 19 amino acids. CDR1 GTSNPN and CDR2 SVGIG come from the germline V gene (reference sequence).

The chain links TRBV6-2 or TRBV6-3 to TRBJ2-1; the match to TRBD1 covers 8 bases. After removal of 7 bases from V and 7 bases from J, the junction contained 6 bases not matched to a gene. Per the germline V gene, CDR1 is MNHEY and CDR2 is SVGEGT. The CDR3 has 13 residues. The DNA for the CDR3 is TGTGCCAGCAAACCTTACAGGGGGAATGAGCAGTTCTTC. Translating it yields CASKPYRGNEQFF.

V usage is TRBV9 and J usage is TRBJ2-2; the D gene is possibly TRBD2 (6 bases). The CDR3 runs 14 residues. Germline CDR1 and CDR2: SGDLS and YYNGEE. The V and J ends lost 5 bases and 4 bases respectively, with 12 bases between them. The CDR3 is CASSETSSTGELFF. Here the CDR3 DNA reads TGTGCCAGCAGTGAAACTAGCAGCACCGGGGAGCTGTTTTTT.